This T cell receptor (beta chain) is drawn from a study of blood T cell repertoires in COVID-19. About the research overall: The samples span acute and convalescent COVID-19 from the United States, Italy and Spain. Sources were T cells, B-cell-depleted T cells, or PBMCs; the material itself was cDNA or gDNA.

Original data processing: The authors estimated nucleated cell counts from reference gene primer amplification. Sequenced by immunoSEQ multiplex PCR; TCRdb stores in-frame clones only, minus some. Clone size and V and J calls were adopted from that table, with D and trimming inferred from the DNA. The sample has approximately 70,000 clones, 75% to 90% seen once; the top ten hold approximately 32%. This CDR3 is 16 amino acids long. V shed 1 base, J shed 4 bases, and the junction held 6 bases outside the gene matches. Germline values: CDR1 LGHDT, CDR2 YNNKEL (reference sequence). The rearrangement joins TRBV3-1 (or the pseudogene TRBV3-2) to TRBJ2-5; 10 nucleotides agree with TRBD2. The sequenced sample was peripheral blood. The receptor comes from a woman aged 80 or older with active or convalescent COVID-19. The CDR3 loop reads CASSQGAGGPLETQYF. CDR3 nucleotide sequence: TGTGCCAGCAGCCAAGGAGCGGGGGGGCCTCTAGAGACCCAGTACTTC.